This TCR beta chain was captured in a study of blood T cell repertoires in COVID-19. Some clones are missing from TCRdb's copy, which holds only in-frame ones; the method was immunoSEQ multiplex PCR. The repertoire holds approximately 220,000 clones, with about 86% as singletons. This CDR3 is 13 amino acids long. V shed 9 bases and J shed 2 bases, with 14 bases lying between them. Germline CDR1 reads MDHEN; CDR2 reads SYDVKM. This clonotype was sampled from a woman aged 25 to 39 who had recovered from COVID-19. V is TRBV28 and J is TRBJ2-7; D is unresolved. Sequencing input: peripheral blood. The CDR3 sequence is CASSPVFTYEQYF. The DNA of the CDR3 is TGTGCCAGTTCGCCGGTTTTTACCTACGAGCAGTACTTC.